The 2 T cell receptor beta chains in this list originate from one sample, sequenced in a study of blood T cell repertoires in COVID-19 (dated by TCRdb to 2020 to 2021). The protocol used for the library was the immunoSEQ multiplex PCR assay. TCRdb's version of the immuneACCESS table is confined to in-frame rearrangements and falls short of the full clone set. An unresolved V gene accounts for under half of the shortfall where checked; the remainder is of unknown origin. Recorded for this sample are approximately 6,300 clones; roughly four fifths of them occurred a single time. The leading ten clones occupy about 15% of the sample. The specimen was peripheral blood. Receptor source: a man in his 60s with acute or convalescent COVID-19.

The chain recombines TRBV18 with TRBJ2-5, with 8 positions matching TRBD2. Trimming took 3 bases from V and 2 from J; bases not matched to a gene: 5. Germline loops: CDR1 KGHSH, CDR2 LQKENI. CDR3 length: 15 residues. The CDR3 sequence is CASSPRPGGQETQYF. The DNA of the CDR3 is TGTGCCAGCTCACCTCGCCCGGGGGGGCAAGAGACCCAGTACTTC.

This rearrangement joins TRBV7-3 to TRBJ2-3; 15 bases match TRBD2. This CDR3 region has 18 residues. J was trimmed by 4 bases and V by 2 bases; bases with no gene match: 7. Germline assignment: CDR1 SGHTA and CDR2 FQGTGA. DNA for the CDR3: TGTGCCAGCAGCTTATACGGGACTAGCGGGGGGTTTTCAGATACGCAGTATTTT. Translating it yields CASSLYGTSGGFSDTQYF.